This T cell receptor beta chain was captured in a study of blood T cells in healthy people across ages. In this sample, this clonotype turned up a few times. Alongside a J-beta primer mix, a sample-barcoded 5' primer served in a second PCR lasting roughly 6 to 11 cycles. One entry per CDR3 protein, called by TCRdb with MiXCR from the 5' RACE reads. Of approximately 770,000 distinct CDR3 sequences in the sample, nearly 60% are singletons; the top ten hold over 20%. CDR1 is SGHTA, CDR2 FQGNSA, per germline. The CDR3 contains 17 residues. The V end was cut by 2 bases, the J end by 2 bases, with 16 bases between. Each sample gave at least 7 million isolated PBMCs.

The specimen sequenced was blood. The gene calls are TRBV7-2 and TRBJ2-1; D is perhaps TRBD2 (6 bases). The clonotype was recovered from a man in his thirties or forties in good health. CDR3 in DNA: TGTGCCAGCAGCTTAACTGTCGCGGGACTCACCTACAATGAGCAGTTCTTC. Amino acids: CASSLTVAGLTYNEQFF.